This T cell receptor beta chain was profiled in a study of shared clonotypes between healthy human individuals. Background on the study: Donors had three CD4 naive, three CD4 memory, two CD8 naive and one CD8 memory plate apiece. General observations from the study: Rarefaction analysis demonstrated incomplete sorted-subset sequencing notwithstanding large depth.

The table came from immunoSEQ multiplex PCR; TCRdb's copy has only in-frame clones and leaves some out. The repertoire consists of 2 million to 2.5 million clones, with approximately 94% occurring once and the leading ten covering over 0.1%. Regarding this clone: Its matching antigen is unknown.

The sequencing input was naive CD4+ T cells sorted from blood. Stated subset: CD45RA+ positively selected. The sequence was obtained from a man aged 18 to 35 in good health.

In nucleotides, the CDR3 is TGTGCCAGTAGCCCCTCCGGGGGACAGGGCAATCAGCCCCAGCATTTT. Translating gives CASSPSGGQGNQPQHF. J is TRBJ1-5 and V is TRBV19; 8 bases are shared with TRBD1. Per the germline V gene, CDR1 is LNHDA and CDR2 is SQIVND (reference sequence). This CDR3 is built from 16 residues. Trimming at V came to 6 bases and at J to 2 bases, leaving 9 bases not matched to a gene.